This T cell receptor beta chain appears in the sequencing data of a study of T cell changes during pregnancy in multiple sclerosis. Produced via immunoSEQ multiplex PCR; TCRdb's table is partial and in-frame only. The data show 50,000 to 60,000 clones, with approximately 90% seen just once and around 2.3% held by the top ten. Per germline, CDR1 SNHLY and CDR2 FYNNEI. V was trimmed by 6 bases and J by 0 bases, leaving 12 bases between them. The CDR3 has 15 residues. This chain links TRBV2 with TRBJ2-1; maybe TRBD2 (6 bases). The sequence derives from a female donor in good health, enrolled as a control in a pregnancy study. The specimen was peripheral blood, collected in the first trimester of pregnancy. The CDR3 DNA sequence: TGTGCCAGCAGGACGACTAGTATCTCCTACAATGAGCAGTTCTTC. Encoded protein: CASRTTSISYNEQFF.